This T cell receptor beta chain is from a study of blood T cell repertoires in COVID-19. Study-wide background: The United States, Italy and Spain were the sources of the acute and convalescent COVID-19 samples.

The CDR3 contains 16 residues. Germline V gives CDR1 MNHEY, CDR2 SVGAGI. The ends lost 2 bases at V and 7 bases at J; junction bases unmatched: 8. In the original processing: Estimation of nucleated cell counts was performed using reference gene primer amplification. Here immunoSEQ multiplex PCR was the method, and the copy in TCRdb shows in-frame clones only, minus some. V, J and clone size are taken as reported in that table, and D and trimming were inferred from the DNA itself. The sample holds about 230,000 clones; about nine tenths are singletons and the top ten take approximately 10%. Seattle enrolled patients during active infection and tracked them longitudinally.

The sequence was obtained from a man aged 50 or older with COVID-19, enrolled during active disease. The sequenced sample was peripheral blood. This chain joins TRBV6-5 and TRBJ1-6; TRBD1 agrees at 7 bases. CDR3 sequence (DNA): TGTGCCAGCAGTTACCGACAGGGAAGGGCAAATTCACCCCTCCACTTT. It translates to CASSYRQGRANSPLHF.